These 32 T cell receptor beta chains were sequenced from one sample in a study of a mutant IDH1 vaccine in newly diagnosed glioma. Antigens for these TCRs are unknown. Sequencing used immunoSEQ multiplex PCR; TCRdb keeps in-frame clones, though not all of them. The sample yields tens of thousands of clones, approximately 80% seen once. The time point is: week 47, end of study. Vaccination comprised doses that each held 300 ug of mutant IDH1 20-mer peptide, plus topical imiquimod. Sequenced here: PBMCs, sampled from a glioma patient whose treatment included an IDH1 peptide vaccine. The receptors were gathered from a woman in her 40s with glioma. Some clones in this sample may be carry-over from other donors' samples.

The chain is built from TRBV10-3 and TRBJ2-5; 9 bases map to TRBD2. V dropped 3 bases and J dropped 4; count of bases not matched to a gene: 3. This CDR3 spans 14 amino acids. From germline, CDR1 is ENHRY and CDR2 SYGVKD. Here the CDR3 reads CAISEGRGGETQYF. The CDR3 DNA follows: TGTGCCATCAGTGAAGGGCGGGGGGGAGAGACCCAGTACTTC.

This sequence joins TRBV18 and TRBJ2-7, with TRBD2 as a possible D gene (5 bases). Trimming took 4 bases from V and 7 from J, leaving 23 bases between them. Germline loops: CDR1 KGHSH, CDR2 LQKENI. The CDR3 has 16 residues. DNA of the CDR3: TGTGCCAGCTCACTTCGATCTCCGGGAACTTCGGTAGAGCAGTACTTC. It is translated as CASSLRSPGTSVEQYF.

The chain employs TRBV19 and TRBJ1-2, with D hard to call. Trimming took 5 bases from V and 8 from J, leaving 18 bases between them. CDR1 LNHDA and CDR2 SQIVND come from the germline V gene (reference sequence). This CDR3 has 14 amino acids. The CDR3 protein is CASSPRTDLSGYTF. The DNA of the CDR3 is TGTGCCAGTAGTCCTCGGACGGACCTATCCGGCTACACCTTC. The full variable domain, completed using reference TRBV19 and TRBJ1-2, is DGGITQSPKYLFRKEGQNVTLSCEQNLNHDAMYWYRQDPGQGLRLIYYSQIVNDFQKGDIAEGYSVSREKKESFPLTVTSAQKNPTAFYLCASSPRTDLSGYTFGSGTRLTVV.

This chain uses TRBV29-1 with TRBJ2-5; D tentatively fits TRBD1 or TRBD2 (5 bases each). Deletions cut 7 bases from V and 4 bases from J, with 19 bases between. Per germline, CDR1 SQVTM and CDR2 ANQGSEA. The CDR3 covers 14 residues. DNA for the CDR3: TGCAGCGCCCCTCTCCAGGGACCTCGAGAGACCCAGTACTTC. It specifies CSAPLQGPRETQYF.

This chain uses TRBV6-1 with TRBJ1-5, with TRBD1 matching over 7 bases. CDR1 and CDR2 from the germline V gene are MNHNS and SASEGT. The CDR3 is made up of 15 amino acids. V shed 10 bases and J 0 bases; nucleotides not matched to a gene: 9. In nucleotides, the CDR3 is TGTGCCACCCCTGGGACAGACTATAGCAATCAGCCCCAGCATTTT. The encoded protein is CATPGTDYSNQPQHF.

The chain couples TRBV18 to TRBJ2-5, with TRBD1 matching over 7 bases. V shed 2 bases and J 2 bases; nucleotides not matched to a gene: 2. The CDR3 runs to 14 residues. CDR1 and CDR2 from the germline V gene are KGHSH and LQKENI. The CDR3 DNA reads as TGTGCCAGCTCACCAAAGACAGGGCAAGAGACCCAGTACTTC. Its protein is CASSPKTGQETQYF.

CDR3 bases: TGCGCCAGCAGCCAAGGTTGGGGGGCCGACACTGAAGCTTTCTTT. It is translated as CASSQGWGADTEAFF. The chain links TRBV4-1 to TRBJ1-1; D is possibly TRBD1 (6 bases). Germline V CDR1 and CDR2: MGHRA, YSYEKL. Trimming cost V 1 base and J 3 bases, with 12 bases left between them. The CDR3 runs 15 residues.

The chain links TRBV7-9 to TRBJ2-2; D is possibly TRBD1 or TRBD2 (5 bases each). Trimming shortened V by 5 bases and J by 6 bases, and 13 bases separated the two germline ends. Germline V CDR1 and CDR2: SEHNR, FQNEAQ (reference sequence). The CDR3 contains 14 residues. The CDR3 spells CASSALVGAGELFF. CDR3 sequence (DNA): TGTGCCAGCAGCGCGCTGGTGGGGGCCGGGGAGCTGTTTTTT.

This chain connects TRBV6-6 to TRBJ1-5; D remains unclear. CDR3 size: 13 residues. Looked up from germline, CDR1 is MNHNY and CDR2 is SVGAGI (reference sequence). V lost 2 bases and J 5 bases, leaving 7 bases between the germline ends. The CDR3 nucleotides read TGTGCCAGCAGTTACGAGTGGGATCAGCCCCAGCATTTT. It encodes CASSYEWDQPQHF.

The chain has TRBV27 and TRBJ2-2; D may match TRBD1 or TRBD2 (5 bases each). The germline V and J ends were trimmed by 5 bases and 6 bases, with 16 bases remaining between them. This CDR3 region has 15 residues. Germline V gene lookup returns CDR1 MNHEY and CDR2 SMNVEV (reference sequence). In DNA, the CDR3 is TGTGCCAGCAGTCCCTGGGACGGCTCTCCCGGGGAGCTGTTTTTT. Protein sequence: CASSPWDGSPGELFF.

This chain joins TRBV25-1 and TRBJ1-3; TRBD1 is a possible D gene (5 bases). Germline loops: CDR1 MGHDK, CDR2 SYGVNS. Trimming left V 8 bases short and J 3 bases short, with 17 bases between. The CDR3 is made up of 15 amino acids. This chain's CDR3 is CASGLTRDRGNTIYF. CDR3 nucleotides: TGTGCCAGCGGCTTGACCCGGGACCGTGGAAACACCATATATTTT.

This clone has just one count. CDR3 loop: CASSMGHGTYGYTF. CDR3 DNA: TGTGCCAGCAGCATGGGGCACGGGACCTATGGCTACACCTTC. The rearrangement uses TRBV11-2 and TRBJ1-2; the D gene is possibly TRBD1 (5 bases). Per the germline V gene, CDR1 is SGHAT and CDR2 is FQNNGV. The germline V and J ends were trimmed by 5 bases and 4 bases, with 14 bases remaining between them. The CDR3 loop spans 14 amino acids.

This clone was seen only once. The V and J genes are TRBV29-1 and TRBJ1-3; the D is unclear. V lost 8 bases and J lost 5, with 7 bases in between. CDR3 size: 10 residues. Germline V gene lookup returns CDR1 SQVTM and CDR2 ANQGSEA. In DNA form, the CDR3 reads TGCAGCCCCGTGAGAAACACCATATATTTT. It encodes CSPVRNTIYF.

The chain has TRBV19 and TRBJ1-2, with D possibly being TRBD1 (5 bases). The CDR3 loop spans 16 amino acids. V lost 8 bases and J lost 2, with 21 bases in between. The germline CDR1 and CDR2 sequences are LNHDA and SQIVND (reference sequence). DNA of the CDR3: TGTGCCAGTGCCTTGGGTGATAGGGGCAGAAACTATGGCTACACCTTC. Residues: CASALGDRGRNYGYTF.

The rearrangement uses TRBV9 and TRBJ2-3; D is unresolved. This CDR3 spans 11 amino acids. V lost 7 bases and J 2 bases, leaving 5 bases between the germline ends. Germline CDR1 reads SGDLS; CDR2 reads YYNGEE. CDR3 bases: TGTGCCAGCGGTCCCACAGATACGCAGTATTTT. Translation: CASGPTDTQYF.

The chain's CDR3 is CATDQGAQLSNQPQHF. The CDR3 DNA reads TGTGCCACCGATCAGGGCGCACAACTGAGCAATCAGCCCCAGCATTTT. The gene calls are TRBV19 and TRBJ1-5; possible D gene TRBD1, 5 bases. Germline V lookup: CDR1 LNHDA, CDR2 SQIVND (reference sequence). Trimming left V 10 bases short and J 1 base short, with 20 bases between. The CDR3 runs 16 residues.

V and J are TRBV7-8 and TRBJ2-7; D could derive from TRBD1 or TRBD2 (5 bases each). From germline, CDR1 is SGHVS and CDR2 FQNEAQ. CDR3 length equals 15 residues. V shed 5 bases and J shed 0 bases, with 14 bases lying between them. CDR3 amino acids: CASSHRWGSSYEQYF. The CDR3 coding sequence is TGTGCCAGCAGCCACCGGTGGGGGAGCTCCTACGAGCAGTACTTC.

The V call is TRBV5-5, the J call TRBJ2-7; 8 nucleotides agree with TRBD1. The CDR3 length is 15 residues. With 3 bases clipped from V and 0 bases from J, the junction kept 5 bases outside the gene matches. CDR1 is SGHKS and CDR2 is YYEKEE in the germline V gene (reference sequence). The CDR3 bases are TGTGCCAGCAGCTATAGCAGGGGGCTCTCCTACGAGCAGTACTTC. This sequence encodes CASSYSRGLSYEQYF. The complete variable domain, with remaining parts taken from reference TRBV5-5 and TRBJ2-7, reads DAGVTQSPTHLIKTRGQQVTLRCSPISGHKSVSWYQQVLGQGPQFIFQYYEKEERGRGNFPDRFSARQFPNYSSELNVNALLLGDSALYLCASSYSRGLSYEQYFGPGTRLTVT.

The chain carries TRBV6-5 and TRBJ1-2; the match to TRBD1 covers 8 bases. CDR1 is MNHEY, CDR2 SVGAGI, per germline. The CDR3 contains 15 residues. J gave up 8 bases and V 6 bases, and 14 bases lay outside the gene matches. Here the CDR3 reads CASSSRTGTGRGYTF. CDR3 bases: TGTGCCAGCAGCTCCAGGACAGGGACTGGTCGGGGCTACACCTTC.

The chain recombines TRBV6-5 with TRBJ1-1; the D gene is possibly TRBD1 (6 bases). Trimming stripped 0 bases from V and 6 bases from J, with 11 bases between. This CDR3 has 14 amino acids. Germline V lookup: CDR1 MNHEY, CDR2 SVGAGI. CDR3 loop: CASSYSGAEAEAFF. The CDR3 coding sequence is TGTGCCAGCAGTTACTCGGGGGCGGAGGCTGAAGCTTTCTTT.

DNA of the CDR3: TGTGCCAGCAGTGAAGCGAGTGGTCTAGCGGGGTTGCGGTACTTC. Translated, it gives CASSEASGLAGLRYF. V usage is TRBV6-1 and J usage is TRBJ2-5; 9 positions match TRBD2. The CDR3 is 15 residues long. In germline, CDR1 is MNHNS, CDR2 SASEGT. V was pared by 0 bases and J by 13 bases, with 12 bases of the junction left unmatched.

A few counts support this clone. The rearrangement links TRBV15 to TRBJ1-5; TRBD1 matches at 7 bases. V lost 3 bases, J lost 3 bases, and 8 bases stayed unmatched. The CDR3 runs 16 residues. Germline CDR1 is LNHNV and CDR2 is YYDKDF (reference sequence). The CDR3 loop is CATSSVGRGNNQPQHF. As DNA, the CDR3 is TGTGCCACCAGCAGTGTGGGCAGGGGGAACAATCAGCCCCAGCATTTT.

This chain joins TRBV13 and TRBJ1-4; D ambiguous. CDR3 size: 12 residues. Trimming took off 5 bases at V and 8 bases at J, with 9 bases between the two ends. CDR1 PRHDT and CDR2 FYEKMQ come from the germline V gene (reference sequence). The CDR3 nucleotides read TGTGCCAGCAGCCTCTTGGGGGAAAAACTGTTTTTT. This encodes CASSLLGEKLFF.

CDR3 sequence reads: CASTLWRGSEAFF. CDR3 sequence (DNA): TGTGCCAGCACCCTCTGGAGGGGGAGTGAAGCTTTCTTT. The chain recombines TRBV13 with TRBJ1-1; possible D gene TRBD1, 6 bases. CDR3 length equals 13 residues. V was trimmed by 7 bases and J by 7 bases, leaving 16 bases between them. From germline, CDR1 is PRHDT and CDR2 FYEKMQ (reference sequence). Variable domain in full (rest from reference TRBV13 and TRBJ1-1): AAGVIQSPRHLIKEKRETATLKCYPIPRHDTVYWYQQGPGQDPQFLISFYEKMQSDKGSIPDRFSAQQFSDYHSELNMSSLELGDSALYFCASTLWRGSEAFFGQGTRLTVV.

V is TRBV19 and J is TRBJ2-7, with no clear D. Germline lookup yields CDR1 LNHDA and CDR2 SQIVND (reference sequence). The CDR3 covers 15 residues. Trimming took 3 bases from V and 0 from J, leaving 12 bases between them. The CDR3 reads CASSIKSAGSYEQYF. Written as DNA, the CDR3 is TGTGCCAGTAGTATTAAGTCAGCCGGCTCCTACGAGCAGTACTTC.

The chain carries TRBV14 and TRBJ2-7, with D unresolved. The length of the CDR3 is 15 residues. V lost 3 bases, J lost 0 bases, and 12 bases lay in between. Germline V gene data show CDR1 as SGHDN and CDR2 as FVKESK. The CDR3 DNA is TGTGCCAGCAGCCAGGGTTGGCCGGTCTCCTACGAGCAGTACTTC. It is translated as CASSQGWPVSYEQYF.

The DNA for the CDR3 is TGTGCCAGCAGCCCGAGGGGACAGGGAGGTTCTGGAAACACCATATATTTT. It encodes CASSPRGQGGSGNTIYF. The chain uses TRBV5-4 and TRBJ1-3, with 9 nucleotides matching TRBD1. This CDR3 has 17 amino acids. The V gene's germline CDR1 is SGHNT and CDR2 YYREEE (reference sequence). The junction had 9 bases not matched to a gene; V was cut back by 4 bases and J by 1 base.

The genes are TRBV5-1 and TRBJ2-6, with D unresolved. The V end was cut by 0 bases, the J end by 0 bases, with 4 bases between. Germline V gene sequence: CDR1 SGHRS, CDR2 YFSETQ. The CDR3 extends over 15 amino acids. The CDR3 region is CASSLVHSGANVLTF. The CDR3 region has the DNA TGCGCCAGCAGCTTGGTTCACTCTGGGGCCAACGTCCTGACTTTC.

DNA for the CDR3: TGCGCCAGCAGCCCAACACAGGGGACAGTCGGCTACACCTTC. This codes for CASSPTQGTVGYTF. V usage is TRBV5-1 and J usage is TRBJ1-2, with 7 bases fitting TRBD1. Trimming took 4 bases from V and 8 from J; bases not matched to a gene: 11. CDR3 length: 14 residues. Per germline, CDR1 SGHRS and CDR2 YFSETQ.

This clone was seen a few times. The J gene is TRBJ2-7, the V gene TRBV30; 8 bases agree with TRBD2. After removal of 5 bases from V and 5 bases from J, the junction contained 8 bases not matched to a gene. Germline values: CDR1 GTSNPN, CDR2 SVGIG (reference sequence). CDR3 size: 13 residues. The CDR3 nucleotides read TGTGCCTGGGACCGGGACGGGAGGGACGAGCAGTACTTC. Protein: CAWDRDGRDEQYF.

J is TRBJ2-5 and V is TRBV6-5; tentatively, D is TRBD2 (7 bases). Germline loops: CDR1 MNHEY, CDR2 SVGAGI. V was trimmed by 10 bases and J by 5 bases, leaving 20 bases between them. This CDR3 comprises 14 residues. The CDR3 nucleotides read TGTGCCACCTCTAGGTCGGGGGGCATTGAGACCCAGTACTTC. Amino acid sequence: CATSRSGGIETQYF.

This clone has a handful of counts. The rearrangement links TRBV6-5 to TRBJ2-7, with 7 bases identical to TRBD1. Unmatched junction bases numbered 8, after V lost 0 bases and J lost 6 bases. CDR3 length: 15 residues. The V gene's germline CDR1 is MNHEY and CDR2 SVGAGI. In DNA form, the CDR3 reads TGTGCCAGCAGTTACTCATGGGACAGTGTTGGCGAGCAGTACTTC. Its translation: CASSYSWDSVGEQYF.